This entry concerns a single T cell receptor beta chain. Its antigen target is currently unknown. There are no base qualities to consult, and no much larger clone falls within one base. Donors were healthy HIV-negative adults with no recently reported acute infections or vaccinations. All donors were Caucasian adults living in Nashville, Tennessee, USA. CD8 memory samples consisted of magnetically selected CD45RO+ cells combined with CCR7-negative CD45RA+ effector memory (TemRA) cells. After blood collection by leukapheresis, PBMCs were isolated using Ficoll-Histopaque density gradient centrifugation and then cryopreserved in the vapor phase of liquid nitrogen. Analytical flow cytometry was used to check the purity and quantity of every magnetically sorted T cell population. Genomic DNA was isolated from each sorted fraction and quantified by UV absorbance on a Nanodrop 2000c. The data were obtained in a study of shared clonotypes between healthy human individuals (TCRdb year 2020). Background on the whole study: A couple of women and a few men aged 18 to 49 years were included in the cohort. The study deeply sequenced blood TCR repertoires of about 5 healthy adults to estimate repertoire size and the extent of clonotype sharing between individuals. Libraries were prepared and TCR repertoires were sequenced by different laboratories using diverse techniques, in order to increase sequencing depth and limit assay-specific biases. Per donor, leukapheresis produced somewhere between about 0.94 and 9.5 billion PBMCs. For each donor, CD4 naive and CD4 memory were each given three plates, CD8 naive was given two plates, and CD8 memory was given one plate. Results and caveats for the whole study, not just this receptor: Clonotypes shared by all four sorted-subset donors showed higher generation probabilities than non-shared clonotypes. Pairwise subsampling indicated that sequencing depth was expected to affect the degree of clonotype sharing among donors. About 4.5% of naive CD4, 3.5% of naive CD8, roughly 2.4% of memory CD4, and around 0.4% of memory CD8 clonotypes were shared across a few donors. Sampling was limited to blood, and TCR repertoires in tissue likely differ from TCR repertoires in blood. Naive subsets generally had larger estimated clonotype richness than memory subsets did. Even with the large sequencing depth, rarefaction of the sorted-subset datasets indicated that sequencing was incomplete. The genetic and exposure-history diversity represented was limited by the small number of donors.

Using the deep immunoSEQ assay, multiplex PCR amplified TCR CDR3 regions from genomic DNA. For each cell subset, the extracted genomic DNA was distributed evenly across all wells of several immunoSEQ 96-well plates, and each plate served as one replicate. For sorted subsets, each replicate PCR was loaded with roughly 0.2 ug genomic DNA, equivalent to 25,000 to 35,000 T cell genomes. Purified libraries were measured with a Qubit 3.0 fluorometer, size-checked on a Bioanalyzer 2100, and measured again with the KAPA Library Quantification kit. Every immunoSEQ 96-well plate was sequenced on a separate single-read 150-cycle Illumina NextSeq 550 flow cell. The study's own analysis went as follows. The immunoSEQ output contained only junctional sequences without quality scores, so filtering could not match that applied to full-length reads. Sequences were annotated with PyIR, a Python wrapper for IgBLAST v1.9, using IMGT germline references to assign V/J genes and CDR3. Reads were removed for weak V/J assignments (E-value above 1e-6), missing CDR3, stop codons, out-of-frame junctions, or ambiguous translated residues. V3J clonotypes were defined as sequences sharing an identical inferred V gene, J gene, and CDR3 amino acid sequence. The percentage overlap between two repertoires was calculated by dividing the number of shared unique clonotypes by the size of the smaller repertoire. Repertoire richness was assessed with RTK rarefaction, the Chao1 estimator, and Recon v2.1 estimates of unobserved clonotypes. OLGA was used to compute generation probabilities for all TCRbeta clonotypes that the gDNA method yielded from a handful of donors. TCRdb took over this immuneACCESS table, retaining in-frame rearrangements with V and J assigned. Such tables are incomplete; in checked studies, under half of the missing clones stem from an unresolved V gene, and the remainder is unexplained. V and J calls and clone size are those listed in that table; D and trimming were worked out from the DNA. For this sample there are roughly 700,000 clones; around 90% appear just once. The ten largest clones capture 34% of the sample.

The material sequenced was memory CD8+ T cells from PBMCs. The cell subset or site label on this specimen signifies: CD45RO+ cells pooled with CCR7-negative TemRA cells. The TCR comes from a man between 18 and 35 years old in good health. Some clones in this sample may be carry-over from other donors' samples.

The CDR3 protein: CASSYSRTGAYEQYF. The bases are TGTGCCAGCAGTTACTCGAGGACTGGAGCCTACGAGCAGTACTTC. The chain joins TRBV6-5 to TRBJ2-7; TRBD2 is possibly the D segment (5 matching bases). Between the V and J ends, shortened by 0 bases and 2 bases respectively, the junction contains 11 bases. The CDR3, cysteine through phenylalanine, is 15 amino acids long. Solely the CDR3 DNA is kept, with 45 bases framed from the first base. From a lookup of the germline V gene, CDR1 and CDR2 are MNHEY and SVGAGI.